Following are 2 T cell receptor beta chains from one sample sequenced in a study of T cell responses to AZD1222 COVID-19 vaccine. Data came from immunoSEQ multiplex PCR; TCRdb stores just in-frame clones and leaves some out. The sample contains over 150,000 clones, 70% to 90% of which appear only once. The source was peripheral blood, collected 28 days after the second AZD1222 dose. These receptors were obtained from an adult who received the AZD1222 COVID-19 vaccine.

J is TRBJ2-7 and V is TRBV9; D unresolved. Trimming took off 0 bases at V and 1 base at J, with 11 bases between the two ends. Germline V CDR1 and CDR2: SGDLS, YYNGEE. This CDR3 is 15 amino acids long. The DNA for the CDR3 is TGTGCCAGCAGCGTAGAGGTGGGAAGTTCCTACGAGCAGTACTTC. Protein: CASSVEVGSSYEQYF.

The rearrangement joins TRBV9 to TRBJ1-1; D unresolved. This CDR3 region has 15 residues. Germline V gene data show CDR1 as SGDLS and CDR2 as YYNGEE. Deletions cut 3 bases from V and 0 bases from J, with 12 bases between. The CDR3 nucleotides are TGTGCCAGCAGCGACGGCACAGCTATGAACACTGAAGCTTTCTTT. Translation gives CASSDGTAMNTEAFF. The full variable domain, its missing parts supplied by reference TRBV9 and TRBJ1-1, is DSGVTQTPKHLITATGQRVTLRCSPRSGDLSVYWYQQSLDQGLQFLIQYYNGEERAKGNILERFSAQQFPDLHSELNLSSLELGDSALYFCASSDGTAMNTEAFFGQGTRLTVV.